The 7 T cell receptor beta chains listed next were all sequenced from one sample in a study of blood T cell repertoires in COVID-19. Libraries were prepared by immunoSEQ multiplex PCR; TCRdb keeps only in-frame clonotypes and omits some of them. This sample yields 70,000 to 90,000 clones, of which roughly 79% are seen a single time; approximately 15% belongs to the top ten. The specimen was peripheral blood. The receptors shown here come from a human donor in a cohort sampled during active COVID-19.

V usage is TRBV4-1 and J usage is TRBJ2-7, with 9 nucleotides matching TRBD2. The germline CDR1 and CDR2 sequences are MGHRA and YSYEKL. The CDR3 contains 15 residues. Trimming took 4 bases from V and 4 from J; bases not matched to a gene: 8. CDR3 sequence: CASSRVLAGDYEQYF. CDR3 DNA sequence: TGCGCCAGCAGCCGGGTACTAGCGGGTGATTACGAGCAGTACTTC.

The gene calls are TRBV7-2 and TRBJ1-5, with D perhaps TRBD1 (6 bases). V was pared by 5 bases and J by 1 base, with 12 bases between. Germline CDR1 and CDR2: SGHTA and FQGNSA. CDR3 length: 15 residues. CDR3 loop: CASSPGGQSNQPQHF. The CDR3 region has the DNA TGTGCCAGCAGCCCGGGCGGACAGAGCAATCAGCCCCAGCATTTT.

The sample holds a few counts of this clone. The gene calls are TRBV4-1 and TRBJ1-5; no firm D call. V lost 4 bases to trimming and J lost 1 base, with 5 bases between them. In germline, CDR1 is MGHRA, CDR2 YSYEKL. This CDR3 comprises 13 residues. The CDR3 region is CASSLRSNQPQHF. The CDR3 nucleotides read TGCGCCAGCAGCCTGAGGAGCAATCAGCCCCAGCATTTT.

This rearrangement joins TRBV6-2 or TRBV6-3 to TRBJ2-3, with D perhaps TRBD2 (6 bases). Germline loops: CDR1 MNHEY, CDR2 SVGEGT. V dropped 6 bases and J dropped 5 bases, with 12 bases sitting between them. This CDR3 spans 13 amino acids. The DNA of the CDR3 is TGTGCCAGCAGCGTCGCAGCGGGAGATACGCAGTATTTT. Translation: CASSVAAGDTQYF.

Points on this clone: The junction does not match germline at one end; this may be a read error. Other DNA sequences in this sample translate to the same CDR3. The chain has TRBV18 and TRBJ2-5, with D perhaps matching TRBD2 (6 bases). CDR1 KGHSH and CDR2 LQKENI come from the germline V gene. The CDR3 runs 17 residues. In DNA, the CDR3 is TGTGCCAGCTCACCACTTAGTCCGGGACTGGTAAAAGAGACCCAATACTTC. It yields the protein CASSPLSPGLVKETQYF.

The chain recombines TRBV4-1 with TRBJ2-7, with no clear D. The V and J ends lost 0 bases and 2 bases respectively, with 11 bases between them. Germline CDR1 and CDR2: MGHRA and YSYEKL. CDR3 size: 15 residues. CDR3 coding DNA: TGCGCCAGCAGCCAAGAATTTACGGCGGCCTACGAGCAGTACTTC. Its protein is CASSQEFTAAYEQYF.

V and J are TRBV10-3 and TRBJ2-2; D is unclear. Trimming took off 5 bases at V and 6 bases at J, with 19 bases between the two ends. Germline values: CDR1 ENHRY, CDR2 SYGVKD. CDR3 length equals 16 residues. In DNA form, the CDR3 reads TGTGCCATCAGTACTCCTTACACCGGGTCCTCCGGGGAGCTGTTTTTT. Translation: CAISTPYTGSSGELFF.